These 9 T cell receptor beta chains share one sample of origin, sequenced in a study of Ad26.COV2.S vaccination and SARS-CoV-2 variants. Sample treatment: roughly 18 received Ad26.COV2.S at low or high dose, single or two shots; 5 received placebo; per-sample allocation not given. The study sampled participants on day 63 after the first vaccine or placebo injection. TCRdb's table, derived via immunoSEQ multiplex PCR, lists solely in-frame clones and lacks some. The table shows 350,000 to 450,000 clones, with about 85% occurring only once. The starting material was peripheral blood, obtained in a trial of Ad26.COV2.S vaccine versus placebo. Source of these receptors: a person between 18 and 65 years old who received the Ad26.COV2.S COVID-19 vaccine or a placebo.

The chain is built from TRBV4-3 and TRBJ2-7; no clear D gene. V lost 4 bases and J lost 1, with 8 bases in between. This CDR3 region has 13 residues. Looked up from germline, CDR1 is LGHNA and CDR2 is YSLEER. The CDR3 sequence: CASSRSRSYEQYF. Here the CDR3 DNA reads TGCGCCAGCAGCCGAAGCCGGTCCTACGAGCAGTACTTC.

The V and J genes are TRBV24-1 and TRBJ2-1; 7 bases line up with TRBD2. CDR3 length: 14 residues. V lost 1 base and J lost 9; bases outside the gene matches: 5. CDR1 is KGHDR and CDR2 is SFDVKD in the germline V gene. As DNA, the CDR3 is TGTGCCACCAGTGATTTCCTCAGCGGGGCTGAGCAGTTCTTC. Its protein is CATSDFLSGAEQFF.

This chain uses TRBV5-1 with TRBJ1-2; maybe TRBD1 (5 bases). V was clipped by 4 bases and J by 3 bases, with 13 bases between them. There are 14 residues in the CDR3. Germline V gene sequence: CDR1 SGHRS, CDR2 YFSETQ. DNA of the CDR3: TGCGCCAGCAGCCCGACCGGGACCTACTATGGCTACACCTTC. This sequence encodes CASSPTGTYYGYTF. Based on the CDR3 plus reference TRBV5-1 and TRBJ1-2, the full variable domain is KAGVTQTPRYLIKTRGQQVTLSCSPISGHRSVSWYQQTPGQGLQFLFEYFSETQRNKGNFPGRFSGRQFSNSRSEMNVSTLELGDSALYLCASSPTGTYYGYTFGSGTRLTVV.

This chain connects TRBV7-2 to TRBJ2-7; 8 nucleotides line up with TRBD2. CDR3 length equals 19 residues. Germline CDR1 SGHTA, CDR2 FQGNSA. J gave up 1 base and V 5 bases, and 19 bases lay outside the gene matches. CDR3 bases: TGTGCCAGCAGCCCCGGACTAGCTAACACTGTATTTTTTTCCTACGAGCAGTACTTC. This translates into CASSPGLANTVFFSYEQYF.

The chain links TRBV4-1 to TRBJ2-7; 8 nucleotides align to TRBD2. This CDR3 comprises 16 residues. After removal of 1 base from V and 2 bases from J, the junction contained 7 bases not matched to a gene. The germline gives CDR1 MGHRA, CDR2 YSYEKL. The CDR3 region is CASSQVVAGKTYEQYF. DNA of the CDR3: TGCGCCAGCAGCCAAGTGGTAGCGGGGAAGACCTACGAGCAGTACTTC.

The rearrangement uses TRBV10-2 and TRBJ2-2, with D possibly called TRBD1 or TRBD2 (5 bases each). Germline V gives CDR1 WSHSY, CDR2 SAAADI. Trimming shortened V by 6 bases and J by 3 bases, and 14 bases separated the two germline ends. The CDR3 contains 15 residues. The CDR3 DNA reads as TGCGCCAGCAGCGAAAACCAGGGAGACACCGGGGAGCTGTTTTTT. It codes for CASSENQGDTGELFF.

The rearrangement links TRBV19 to TRBJ1-4; D remains unclear. CDR1 and CDR2 (germline): LNHDA, SQIVND (reference sequence). The V end lost 5 bases, the J end lost 8 bases, and 15 bases lay between the germline ends. CDR3 length: 14 amino acids. CDR3 DNA: TGTGCCAGTAGTCCCAGAATATCCGGGGAAAAACTGTTTTTT. Encoded protein: CASSPRISGEKLFF.

This clone appeared a single time. The V call is TRBV19, the J call TRBJ2-4; tentatively, D is TRBD1 (6 bases). This CDR3 comprises 14 residues. CDR1 and CDR2 from the germline V gene are LNHDA and SQIVND (reference sequence). Trimming took off 10 bases at V and 2 bases at J, with 15 bases between the two ends. The CDR3 DNA reads TGTGCCACCTCAATCCAGGGGCCCAAAAACATTCAGTACTTC. Its translation: CATSIQGPKNIQYF.

This clone was seen a handful of times. The chain uses TRBV21-1 and TRBJ2-7; the tabulated D call, TRBD1, remains unverified against the DNA. TRBV21-1 is noted as a pseudogene. This CDR3 is built from 17 residues. CDR3 in DNA: TGTGCCAGCAGCAAAGGAGTTCGGAGGGACAGGGACTACGAGCAGTACTTC. It translates to CASSKGVRRDRDYEQYF.